The sequence of this TCR beta chain was determined in a study of blood T cell repertoires in COVID-19. V shed 3 bases and J shed 7 bases, with 15 bases lying between them. This CDR3 has 14 residues. Germline-derived CDR1 and CDR2 are MNHEY and SVGAGI. This clone was seen just once. Using immunoSEQ multiplex PCR, the repertoire was profiled, and TCRdb retains in-frame clones only, with some absent. The sample has about 140,000 clones, over 80% seen once; the top ten hold approximately 11%. The sample taken for sequencing was PBMCs or T cells enriched from blood (not recorded which). This TCR was recovered from a man between 60 and 70 years old who had recovered from COVID-19. The chain links TRBV6-5 to TRBJ1-2, with D tentatively TRBD1 (5 bases). The CDR3: CASSYSRVVRGYTF. DNA of the CDR3: TGTGCCAGCAGTTATTCCAGGGTGGTGCGTGGCTACACCTTC.